This is a list of T cell receptor beta chains from one sample in a study of T cell responses to AZD1222 COVID-19 vaccine. Libraries were prepared by immunoSEQ multiplex PCR; TCRdb keeps only in-frame clonotypes and omits some of them. The table shows some 150,000 clones, with over 85% occurring only once. Sequences were derived from peripheral blood, sampled on day 0 of AZD1222 vaccination. The receptors were gathered from an adult in good health. CDR3s include the opening cysteine and the closing phenylalanine or tryptophan. Fields, in order: V gene, J gene, D gene, clone size, CDR3 DNA, CDR3 protein. D genes are given only for firm matches. Some rows have no size entry. The others give once, few or many, or a class for an expanded clone.

>TRBV6-5|TRBJ2-7|.|.
TGTGCCAGCAGTTCCGTTAGGGGTGCCGAGCAGTACTTC
CASSSVRGAEQYF
>TRBV7-8|TRBJ1-1|.|.
TGTGCCAGCAGCCGGCCGGGCCGAAACACTGAAGCTTTCTTT
CASSRPGRNTEAFF
>TRBV27|TRBJ1-1|TRBD1|.
TGTGCCAGCACCCGGGACAGACGAACGAACACTGAAGCTTTCTTT
CASTRDRRTNTEAFF
>TRBV11-3|TRBJ1-1|TRBD1|.
TGTGCCAGCAAGCGGACAGGGGAGGCCACTGAAGCTTTCTTT
CASKRTGEATEAFF
>TRBV7-2|TRBJ1-3|TRBD1|.
TGTGCCAGCAGCTCTGGCCTACAGGGGAGCTCTGGAAACACCATATATTTT
CASSSGLQGSSGNTIYF
>TRBV5-4|TRBJ2-7|.|few
TGTGCCAGCAGCTTGTGGGGTTACGAGCAGTACTTC
CASSLWGYEQYF
>TRBV30|TRBJ1-2|.|.
TGTGCCTGGACCCCCTGGGAGCGGCACTATGGCTACACCTTC
CAWTPWERHYGYTF
>TRBV6-6|TRBJ2-7|TRBD1|once
TGTGCCAGCAGTACCGGACAGGGGAGGCCGTACTTC
CASSTGQGRPYF
>TRBV24-1|TRBJ2-5|.|.
TGTGCCACCCCCCCTCCGGACAGGGAGGGAAAGACCCAGTACTTC
CATPPPDREGKTQYF
>TRBV5-1|TRBJ2-3|.|.
TGCGCCAGCAGCTTCGGCGGGCGCACAGATACGCAGTATTTT
CASSFGGRTDTQYF
>TRBV18|TRBJ2-1|TRBD2|.
TGTGCCAGCTCCATAGCGGGAGGAAGCTCCTACAATGAGCAGTTCTTC
CASSIAGGSSYNEQFF
>TRBV11-2|TRBJ1-2|.|.
TGTGCCAGCAGCTTTGGGGACACCGCTAACTATGGCTACACCTTC
CASSFGDTANYGYTF
>TRBV19|TRBJ1-1|TRBD1|.
TGTGCCAGTAGTTTGGGACAGGGAACTGAAGCTTTCTTT
CASSLGQGTEAFF
>TRBV19|TRBJ1-1|.|once
TGTGCCAGCGAGACAGGAGTGAACACTGAAGCTTTCTTT
CASETGVNTEAFF
>TRBV19|TRBJ2-2|TRBD1|.
TGTGCCAGTAGCAGCCTAACAGGGGCCGGGGAGCTGTTTTTT
CASSSLTGAGELFF
>TRBV2|TRBJ1-2|.|once
TGTGCCAGCAGTTTGGTAGGGGCCTATGGCTACACCTTC
CASSLVGAYGYTF
>TRBV2|TRBJ1-3|.|.
TGTGCCAGGCGCTCGGGACAAAGTGGAAACACCATATATTTT
CARRSGQSGNTIYF
>TRBV5-1|TRBJ2-7|TRBD1|.
TGCGCCAGCGACTCGGGACAGGGTCACTACGAGCAGTACTTC
CASDSGQGHYEQYF
>TRBV4-1|TRBJ2-3|.|once
TGCGCCAGCAGCCCCCGGACTGACACAGATACGCAGTATTTT
CASSPRTDTDTQYF
>TRBV28|TRBJ2-3|.|once
TGTGCCAGCAGTGTTACGACAGATACGCAGTATTTT
CASSVTTDTQYF
>TRBV3-1/TRBV3-2|TRBJ1-1|.|.
TGTGCCAGCAGCCAAGATTCGGGAGCAACGGGCGCTGAAGCTTTCTTT
CASSQDSGATGAEAFF
>TRBV19|TRBJ1-5|.|.
TGTGCCAGTAGTACCAACGCAGGGAGCAATCAGCCCCAGCATTTT
CASSTNAGSNQPQHF
>TRBV19|TRBJ2-5|TRBD1|.
TGTGCCAGTACTCGAGGACAGGGCTCAATGGGTGAGACCCAGTACTTC
CASTRGQGSMGETQYF
>TRBV19|TRBJ2-2|.|.
TGTGCCAGTAGTACCAGGAACACCGGGGAGCTGTTTTTT
CASSTRNTGELFF
>TRBV19|TRBJ2-1|TRBD2|.
TGTGCCAGTAGTATACTTACTAGCGGTTACAATGAGCAGTTCTTC
CASSILTSGYNEQFF
>TRBV20-1|TRBJ2-7|TRBD2|.
TGCAGTGCGAGTTCCTTTCTAGCGGGAGGGTTCGACGAGCAGTACTTC
CSASSFLAGGFDEQYF
>TRBV6-5|TRBJ2-1|TRBD1|.
TGTGCCAGCAGAGCGACAGGGGGGTACAATGAGCAGTTCTTC
CASRATGGYNEQFF
>TRBV3-1/TRBV3-2|TRBJ1-2|.|.
TGTGCCAGCAGCCAAGTTTACAAATCCAAGGAGGCCTATGGCTACACCTTC
CASSQVYKSKEAYGYTF
>TRBV5-1|TRBJ2-3|TRBD2|.
TGCGCCAGCAGCCCCGGTATCGCTAGCGGGGGGAGCACAGATACGCAGTATTTT
CASSPGIASGGSTDTQYF